This T cell receptor beta chain stems from a study of blood T cell repertoires in COVID-19. This clone was picked up one time. Clones were sequenced by immunoSEQ multiplex PCR, and TCRdb holds only the in-frame ones, with some missing. Among 200,000 to 300,000 clones listed, approximately 80% were seen once. Germline CDR1 ENHRY, CDR2 SYGVKD. V gave up 6 bases and J gave up 3 bases; unmatched junction bases: 2. There are 13 residues in the CDR3. This chain uses TRBV10-3 with TRBJ1-5; 7 bases match TRBD1. The sequence came from a man between 35 and 55 years old who had recovered from COVID-19. Material for sequencing was peripheral blood. The CDR3: CAIRGTDNQPQHF. DNA for the CDR3: TGTGCCATCAGGGGGACAGACAATCAGCCCCAGCATTTT.